The rows below give T cell receptor beta chains drawn from one sample of a study of cytomegalovirus exposure and HLA in healthy donors. TCRdb's copy holds only in-frame clones and misses some; the assay was immunoSEQ multiplex PCR. The table lists about 130,000 clones, about 83% of them singletons. Sequencing was carried out using PBMCs. The receptors shown here come from a woman between 40 and 55 years old in good health and CMV-seropositive. CDR3s include the opening cysteine and the closing phenylalanine or tryptophan. Each record gives: V gene, clone size, J gene, D gene, CDR3 DNA, CDR3 protein. D genes are given only for firm matches. Expanded clones are given a class, and other clones once, few, many or no size at all.

TRBV5-1	-	TRBJ2-7	-	TGCGCCAGCAGCTTGGCGGTCGGGAACTACGAGCAGTACTTC	CASSLAVGNYEQYF
TRBV5-1	-	TRBJ2-5	-	TGCGCCAGCAGCTTGGGTACCCGGGGACAAGAGACCCAGTACTTC	CASSLGTRGQETQYF
TRBV4-2	-	TRBJ2-1	-	TGTGCCAGCAGCCAAGTGACTAGTATCCATGAGCAGTTCTTC	CASSQVTSIHEQFF
TRBV14	-	TRBJ2-5	TRBD1	TGTGCCAGCAGCCAAGGGGGACAGCCCACGCGGACCCAGTACTTC	CASSQGGQPTRTQYF
TRBV18	-	TRBJ1-2	TRBD1	TGTGCCAGCTCACCATTGGGGACAGGCCTTGATGGCTACACCTTC	CASSPLGTGLDGYTF
TRBV28	-	TRBJ2-3	TRBD2	TGTGCCAGCAGTTTACCCCCGTTGGGAGCGGGAGGCCCAGATACGCAGTATTTT	CASSLPPLGAGGPDTQYF
TRBV7-9	few	TRBJ1-1	-	TGTGCCAGCAGCCGGGGGGTGGGGGAGTTAGAAGCTTTCTTT	CASSRGVGELEAFF
TRBV9	-	TRBJ1-6	-	TGTGCCAGCAGCCCAGGGATGTACAGGACTAATAATTCACCCCTCCACTTT	CASSPGMYRTNNSPLHF
TRBV5-4	-	TRBJ2-1	TRBD2	TGTGCCAGCAGCTCGGCCGGACTAGCGGGATTTGAGCAGTTCTTC	CASSSAGLAGFEQFF
TRBV27	once	TRBJ1-2	-	TGTGCCAGCAGTTATACAGGGTATGATGGCTACACCTTC	CASSYTGYDGYTF
TRBV11-3	-	TRBJ2-3	-	TGTGCCAGCAGCTTAGAAAGGGGAGATACGCAGTATTTT	CASSLERGDTQYF
TRBV4-3	-	TRBJ2-1	TRBD1	TGCGCCAGCAGAAGGGACAGCTCCTACAATGAGCAGTTCTTC	CASRRDSSYNEQFF
TRBV13	-	TRBJ2-2	-	TGTGCCAGCAGCGCCCCTAGCGTCACCGGGGAGCTGTTTTTT	CASSAPSVTGELFF
TRBV10-3	-	TRBJ1-4	-	TGTGCCATCAGTGAGGCCAGGGGCAATGAAAAACTGTTTTTT	CAISEARGNEKLFF
TRBV6-1	few	TRBJ2-7	-	TGTGCCAGCAGTGATTTTATGGGAGGATTTGGGTACGAGCAGTACTTC	CASSDFMGGFGYEQYF
TRBV13	-	TRBJ2-7	TRBD1	TGTGCCAGCAGCGGACAGGGGGCGCCTCTCCTTTACGAGCAGTACTTC	CASSGQGAPLLYEQYF
TRBV5-1	-	TRBJ2-1	TRBD2	TGCGCCAGCAGCTGGGGACTAGCGGGCCCTAACAATGAGCAGTTCTTC	CASSWGLAGPNNEQFF
TRBV9	-	TRBJ2-7	-	TGTGCCAGCAGCGTAGGGAGGGTAGGGTACGAGCAGTACTTC	CASSVGRVGYEQYF
TRBV11-2	-	TRBJ1-1	TRBD1	TGTGCCAGCAGCAGCTACAGGGGAGACACTGAAGCTTTCTTT	CASSSYRGDTEAFF
TRBV30	-	TRBJ2-3	-	TGTGCCTGGAGAGGAGTGACAGATACGCAGTATTTT	CAWRGVTDTQYF
TRBV4-3	-	TRBJ2-1	TRBD2	TGCGCCAGCAGCCCCGGGCGGGGGGGCGCGGGTTACAATGAGCAGTTCTTC	CASSPGRGGAGYNEQFF
TRBV5-1	-	TRBJ1-2	-	TGCGCCAGCAGCTTAAACCCAGGGAAAGGCTACACCTTC	CASSLNPGKGYTF
TRBV5-5	-	TRBJ2-7	TRBD1	TGTGCCAGCAGCTGGGACAGGGGACAGTACTTC	CASSWDRGQYF
TRBV6-6	-	TRBJ2-3	TRBD2	TGTGCCAGCAGTCACTCGGGACTACCCACAGATACGCAGTATTTT	CASSHSGLPTDTQYF
TRBV14	-	TRBJ1-2	TRBD1	TGTGCCAGCAGCCAAGGTCCTTCTACCCGGGACAGGGATGGCTACACCTTC	CASSQGPSTRDRDGYTF
TRBV7-9	-	TRBJ2-5	TRBD2	TGTGCCAGCAGCACAGTTCGAGCGGGAGTCTCTCAAGAGACCCAGTACTTC	CASSTVRAGVSQETQYF
TRBV6-1	once	TRBJ1-6	TRBD1	TGTGCCAGCAGTGAATCCGGGACAGCTAACTATAATTCACCCCTCCACTTT	CASSESGTANYNSPLHF
TRBV27	-	TRBJ1-1	-	TGTGCCAGCAGTTTAGTTCCAGGGATGAACACTGAAGCTTTCTTT	CASSLVPGMNTEAFF